The entry below describes one T cell receptor beta chain. Germline V gene data show CDR1 as DFQATT and CDR2 as SNEGSKA (reference sequence). This CDR3 contains 16 residues. Trimming removed 5 bases at V and 6 bases at J, with 25 bases between. This sample is drawn from a study of blood T cells in healthy people across ages. The wider study: T cells yielded about one barcoded beta molecule per two cells through template switching.

A second about 7 to 11 cycle PCR used barcoded and J-beta primers. The template-switch adaptor, which had 12 random nucleotides, put a tag on each cDNA molecule. Via MiXCR, TCRdb re-called the 5' RACE reads, giving one row per CDR3 protein. The sample lists 1,500,000 or so distinct CDR3 sequences, under 55% occurring once. Material for sequencing was blood. The V and J genes are TRBV20-1 and TRBJ1-2; possible D gene TRBD1, 5 bases. The receptor was derived from a woman between 18 and 29 years old in good health. Here the CDR3 DNA reads TGCAGTGCTGGAGCACGCGTGGAGAGGGGTGGGGATGGCTACACCTTC. Protein product: CSAGARVERGGDGYTF.